This T cell receptor (beta chain) was retrieved from a study of T cells in Graves' hyperthyroidism and ophthalmopathy. Germline assignment: CDR1 MDHEN and CDR2 SYDVKM. The V end lost 5 bases, the J end lost 0 bases, and 13 bases lay between the germline ends. This CDR3 has 15 amino acids. Overall study results and limits: Ophthalmopathy was predicted by the model a median of roughly 6.6 months ahead of onset.

Researchers took RNA transcripts and amplified the TCR beta CDR3 regions from them. First-round RT-PCR targeting the TCR CDR3 was performed with the HTBI primer set. One entry per CDR3 protein, called by TCRdb with MiXCR from the multiplex PCR reads. The top ten clones hold more than 15% of a sample with approximately 610,000 distinct CDR3 sequences, 16% of them seen once. Researchers barred patients who had uncontrolled infection, other autoimmune disease, pregnancy or lactation. Orbital computed tomography and thyroid ultrasound, together with serum TRAb and thyroxine and clinical symptoms, were used for diagnoses. Worth noting for this clonotype: Its antigen is undetermined.

The chain is built from TRBV28 and TRBJ2-5; D is unclear. The sequenced sample was blood. The TCR originated in a young woman with Graves' hyperthyroidism. The CDR3 sequence: CASSLSGPYQETQYF. For the CDR3, the DNA is TGTGCCAGCAGTCTATCCGGCCCCTACCAAGAGACCCAGTACTTC.